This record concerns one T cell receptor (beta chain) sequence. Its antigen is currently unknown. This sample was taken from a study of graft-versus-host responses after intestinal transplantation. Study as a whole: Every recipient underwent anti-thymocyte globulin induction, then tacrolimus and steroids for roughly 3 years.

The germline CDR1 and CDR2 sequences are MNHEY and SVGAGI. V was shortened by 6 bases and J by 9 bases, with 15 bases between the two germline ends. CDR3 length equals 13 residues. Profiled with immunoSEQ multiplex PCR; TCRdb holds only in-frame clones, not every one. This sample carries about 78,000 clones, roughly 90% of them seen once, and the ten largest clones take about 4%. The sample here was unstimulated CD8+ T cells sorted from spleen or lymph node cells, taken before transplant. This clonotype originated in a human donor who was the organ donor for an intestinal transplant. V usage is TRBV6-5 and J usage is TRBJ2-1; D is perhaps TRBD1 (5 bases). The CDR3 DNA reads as TGTGCCAGCAGGAAAGGGGCTGCTCTTGAGCAGTTCTTC. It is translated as CASRKGAALEQFF.